The 26 T cell receptor beta chains below come from one sample, sequenced in a study of cytomegalovirus exposure and HLA in healthy donors. 13 Jbeta primers and 60 Vbeta primers were used for the PCR. Generated by immunoSEQ multiplex PCR, the TCRdb table keeps only in-frame clones and is missing some. The sample yields approximately 160,000 clones, 82% seen once. The sequencing input was PBMCs. All receptors come from a girl aged 10 to 17 in good health and CMV-seropositive.

V gene TRBV18 combines with J gene TRBJ1-3; D gene uncertain. CDR3 length: 13 residues. Germline loops: CDR1 KGHSH, CDR2 LQKENI. The V end lost 5 bases, the J end lost 2 bases, and 7 bases lay between the germline ends. The CDR3 spells CASSARAGNTIYF. In nucleotides, the CDR3 is TGTGCCAGCTCAGCCCGGGCTGGAAACACCATATATTTT.

The chain employs TRBV10-3 and TRBJ1-1; 9 bases map to TRBD1. This CDR3 contains 14 residues. Germline CDR1 reads ENHRY; CDR2 reads SYGVKD. The trim removed 6 bases at V and 2 bases at J, leaving 4 bases unmatched. CDR3: CAIRTGGENTEAFF. The CDR3 nucleotides are TGTGCCATCAGGACAGGGGGAGAAAACACTGAAGCTTTCTTT.

This clone was found once. The CDR3 loop is CASSPGITPEAFF. The CDR3 coding sequence is TGTGCCAGCAGCCCGGGAATCACCCCTGAAGCTTTCTTT. This rearrangement joins TRBV21-1 to TRBJ1-1. TRBV21-1 is a pseudogene. CDR3 size: 13 residues.

The CDR3 DNA reads as TGTGCCACCAGGGGGGGGCTCAATGAGCAGTTCTTC. This codes for CATRGGLNEQFF. This chain connects TRBV15 to TRBJ2-1, with D perhaps matching TRBD2 (7 bases). The germline CDR1 and CDR2 sequences are LNHNV and YYDKDF (reference sequence). The CDR3 sequence is 12 residues long. Trimming pared 6 bases from V and 6 bases from J, leaving 9 bases between.

The chain recombines TRBV5-6 with TRBJ1-2, with D possibly TRBD1 on 5 matching bases. Germline V CDR1 and CDR2: SGHDT, YYEEEE. V lost 2 bases and J lost 6, with 14 bases in between. There are 14 residues in the CDR3. As DNA, the CDR3 is TGTGCCAGCAGCTTAGGCAGGGAAGGCGATGGCTACACCTTC. Residues: CASSLGREGDGYTF. The variable domain in full, with the rest retrieved from reference TRBV5-6 and TRBJ1-2, is DAGVTQSPTHLIKTRGQQVTLRCSPKSGHDTVSWYQQALGQGPQFIFQYYEEEERQRGNFPDRFSGHQFPNYSSELNVNALLLGDSALYLCASSLGREGDGYTFGSGTRLTVV.

The V call is TRBV27, the J call TRBJ2-3, with D maybe TRBD1 (5 bases). Trimming left V 5 bases short and J 1 base short, with 13 bases between. In germline, CDR1 is MNHEY, CDR2 SMNVEV (reference sequence). This CDR3 is built from 15 residues. This CDR3 is CASSTEGVGTDTQYF. The CDR3 DNA sequence: TGTGCCAGCAGTACGGAAGGGGTCGGCACAGATACGCAGTATTTT.

The J gene is TRBJ1-5, the V gene TRBV14, with a weak D call TRBD1 (5 bases). The length of the CDR3 is 17 residues. Trimming removed 0 bases at V and 9 bases at J, with 21 bases between. Germline V gene lookup returns CDR1 SGHDN and CDR2 FVKESK. The CDR3 here is CASSQEGGTPTYSPQHF. DNA of the CDR3: TGTGCCAGCAGCCAAGAGGGGGGTACCCCAACCTATTCGCCCCAGCATTTT.

The rearrangement links TRBV6-6 to TRBJ2-7, with D possibly being TRBD2 (6 bases). V was shortened by 4 bases and J by 3 bases, with 10 bases between the two germline ends. Germline assignment: CDR1 MNHNY and CDR2 SVGAGI (reference sequence). The CDR3 is 13 residues long. This CDR3 reads CASSLGDFYEQYF. The CDR3 DNA follows: TGTGCCAGCAGTTTAGGGGACTTCTACGAGCAGTACTTC.

V is TRBV28 and J is TRBJ1-1; D uncertain. In germline, CDR1 is MDHEN, CDR2 SYDVKM. CDR3 length: 15 amino acids. V dropped 0 bases and J dropped 1 base, with 9 bases sitting between them. The CDR3 here is CASSLWKPGNTEAFF. In DNA form, the CDR3 reads TGTGCCAGCAGTTTATGGAAGCCAGGGAACACTGAAGCTTTCTTT.

The chain combines TRBV7-3 with TRBJ2-1, with 9 nucleotides matching TRBD1. With 4 bases clipped from V and 8 bases from J, the junction kept 12 bases outside the gene matches. CDR1 SGHTA and CDR2 FQGTGA come from the germline V gene. CDR3 length: 16 residues. CDR3 coding DNA: TGTGCCAGCAGCTATTTACCCGGGACAGGGACCCATGAGCAGTTCTTC. This gives the protein CASSYLPGTGTHEQFF.

There are a few counts of this clone. The V gene is TRBV6-1, the J gene TRBJ1-4, with 10 bases that match TRBD1. The germline gives CDR1 MNHNS, CDR2 SASEGT. The CDR3 sequence is 15 residues long. J lost 2 bases, V lost 6 bases, and 3 bases had no gene match. Here the CDR3 reads CASSAGQGTNEKLFF. CDR3 nucleotide sequence: TGTGCCAGCAGCGCGGGACAGGGGACTAATGAAAAACTGTTTTTT.

This sequence joins TRBV7-9 and TRBJ2-5; no definite D call. The CDR3 covers 15 residues. The V gene lost 3 bases and the J gene lost 9 bases, with 20 bases spanning the gap. CDR1 is SEHNR and CDR2 is FQNEAQ in the germline V gene (reference sequence). The CDR3 region is CASSFLRGLGQAQYF. CDR3 in DNA: TGTGCCAGCAGCTTTCTTCGAGGTTTAGGCCAAGCCCAGTACTTC.

The chain links TRBV28 to TRBJ2-7; D is ambiguous. There are 14 residues in the CDR3. With 5 bases removed from V and 7 bases from J, the gap between germline ends came to 18 bases. The germline gives CDR1 MDHEN, CDR2 SYDVKM. DNA of the CDR3: TGTGCCAGCAGTCCCCGGGTGACCCCTTGGGAGCAGTACTTC. This codes for CASSPRVTPWEQYF.

The V call is TRBV4-3, the J call TRBJ2-7, with TRBD1 identical over 7 bases. The CDR3 length is 17 residues. Germline lookup yields CDR1 LGHNA and CDR2 YSLEER. Trimming at V came to 4 bases and at J to 5 bases, leaving 17 bases not matched to a gene. CDR3 bases: TGCGCCAGCAGCCCGACAGGGCCCGGGACAATTATCCACGAGCAGTACTTC. This codes for CASSPTGPGTIIHEQYF.

The chain couples TRBV11-2 to TRBJ1-2; 12 bases line up with TRBD1. CDR1 is SGHAT, CDR2 FQNNGV, per germline. The CDR3 loop spans 19 amino acids. With V trimmed by 1 base and J by 1 base, 10 bases remained unmatched. Here the CDR3 reads CASSLGRGQGAFNNYGYTF. The DNA of the CDR3 is TGTGCCAGCAGCTTAGGGAGGGGACAGGGGGCGTTTAATAACTATGGCTACACCTTC. The whole variable domain, remainder taken from reference TRBV11-2 and TRBJ1-2, is EAGVAQSPRYKIIEKRQSVAFWCNPISGHATLYWYQQILGQGPKLLIQFQNNGVVDDSQLPKDRFSAERLKGVDSTLKIQPAKLEDSAVYLCASSLGRGQGAFNNYGYTFGSGTRLTVV.

V usage is TRBV11-2 and J usage is TRBJ1-2, with D unclear. CDR3 length: 14 residues. Germline V gene lookup returns CDR1 SGHAT and CDR2 FQNNGV. Trimming pared 2 bases from V and 0 bases from J, leaving 7 bases between. As DNA, the CDR3 is TGTGCCAGCAGCTTATTTTCTCCTAACTATGGCTACACCTTC. Protein product: CASSLFSPNYGYTF.

This chain joins TRBV25-1 and TRBJ1-1; tentatively, D is TRBD1 (6 bases). The CDR3 consists of 12 residues. Per germline, CDR1 MGHDK and CDR2 SYGVNS. V lost 2 bases and J lost 6, with 7 bases in between. In DNA form, the CDR3 reads TGTGCCAGCAGTGAAGGACAGTCTGAAGCTTTCTTT. Translating it yields CASSEGQSEAFF.

For this clone: This same CDR3 is encoded by further DNA sequences in the sample. This chain links TRBV18 with TRBJ1-5; D is ambiguous. Deletions cut 0 bases from V and 4 bases from J, with 7 bases between. The germline V gene encodes CDR1 KGHSH and CDR2 LQKENI. The CDR3 runs to 14 residues. The CDR3 here is CASSPPGGNQPQHF. As DNA, the CDR3 is TGTGCCAGCTCACCACCGGGAGGGAATCAGCCCCAGCATTTT.

The chain joins TRBV4-3 to TRBJ2-1, with a weak D call TRBD2 (5 bases). V lost 4 bases, J lost 4 bases, and 14 bases lay in between. The CDR3 length is 15 residues. CDR1 is LGHNA, CDR2 YSLEER, per germline. This CDR3 is CASSPSLLGYNEQFF. As DNA, the CDR3 is TGCGCCAGCAGCCCCTCTTTACTAGGGTACAATGAGCAGTTCTTC.

This sequence joins TRBV7-9 and TRBJ1-2, with D perhaps TRBD1 (5 bases). With 5 bases removed from V and 6 bases from J, the gap between germline ends came to 7 bases. The germline gives CDR1 SEHNR, CDR2 FQNEAQ (reference sequence). There are 11 residues in the CDR3. The chain's CDR3 is CASSQTDGYTF. The CDR3 coding sequence is TGTGCCAGCAGCCAGACAGATGGCTACACCTTC.

DNA of the CDR3: TGTGCCATCAGTGAGTTCCCGGTTAGCACTGAAGCTTTCTTT. This gives the protein CAISEFPVSTEAFF. The rearrangement joins TRBV10-3 to TRBJ1-1; D unresolved. V shed 1 base and J shed 4 bases, with 10 bases lying between them. The CDR3 has 14 residues. Per the germline V gene, CDR1 is ENHRY and CDR2 is SYGVKD.

CDR3 sequence (DNA): TGCGCCAGCAGGCGGGTTTCGAACACCGGGGAGCTGTTTTTT. Translating gives CASRRVSNTGELFF. V and J are TRBV5-1 and TRBJ2-2, with D perhaps TRBD2 (5 bases). Germline V CDR1 and CDR2: SGHRS, YFSETQ. There are 14 residues in the CDR3. The V gene lost 5 bases and the J gene lost 0 bases, with 8 bases spanning the gap. Together with reference TRBV5-1 and TRBJ2-2, the CDR3 gives the full variable domain: KAGVTQTPRYLIKTRGQQVTLSCSPISGHRSVSWYQQTPGQGLQFLFEYFSETQRNKGNFPGRFSGRQFSNSRSEMNVSTLELGDSALYLCASRRVSNTGELFFGEGSRLTVL.

This sequence joins TRBV5-4 and TRBJ2-5, with 7 positions matching TRBD1. With 4 bases clipped from V and 2 bases from J, the junction kept 5 bases outside the gene matches. Germline assignment: CDR1 SGHNT and CDR2 YYREEE (reference sequence). The CDR3 loop spans 14 amino acids. In nucleotides, the CDR3 is TGTGCCAGCAGCCGAGGGACAGATCAAGAGACCCAGTACTTC. Encoded protein: CASSRGTDQETQYF.

Concerning this clone itself: Other DNA sequences from this sample encode an identical CDR3 as well. V usage is TRBV29-1 and J usage is TRBJ1-1, with D hard to call. The V and J ends lost 6 bases and 0 bases respectively, with 8 bases between them. The CDR3 sequence is 12 residues long. CDR1 is SQVTM and CDR2 is ANQGSEA in the germline V gene. The DNA for the CDR3 is TGCAGCGTGGGGAGGATGAACACTGAAGCTTTCTTT. Amino acid sequence: CSVGRMNTEAFF.

The chain combines TRBV5-1 with TRBJ1-2; D might be TRBD1 (5 bases). Germline CDR1 and CDR2: SGHRS and YFSETQ. The germline V and J ends were trimmed by 2 bases and 4 bases, with 15 bases remaining between them. This CDR3 contains 15 residues. The CDR3 bases are TGCGCCAGCAGCTTATTGATAGGGGAACCCTATGGCTACACCTTC. Translating it yields CASSLLIGEPYGYTF.

V gene TRBV5-5 combines with J gene TRBJ1-5; weak D call: TRBD1 (5 bases). The V and J ends lost 0 bases and 2 bases respectively, with 18 bases between them. CDR1 is SGHKS and CDR2 is YYEKEE in the germline V gene (reference sequence). The CDR3 has 18 amino acids. The CDR3 reads CASSLVGRGSSGNQPQHF. In DNA form, the CDR3 reads TGTGCCAGCAGCTTGGTGGGACGGGGGTCCAGTGGCAATCAGCCCCAGCATTTT.